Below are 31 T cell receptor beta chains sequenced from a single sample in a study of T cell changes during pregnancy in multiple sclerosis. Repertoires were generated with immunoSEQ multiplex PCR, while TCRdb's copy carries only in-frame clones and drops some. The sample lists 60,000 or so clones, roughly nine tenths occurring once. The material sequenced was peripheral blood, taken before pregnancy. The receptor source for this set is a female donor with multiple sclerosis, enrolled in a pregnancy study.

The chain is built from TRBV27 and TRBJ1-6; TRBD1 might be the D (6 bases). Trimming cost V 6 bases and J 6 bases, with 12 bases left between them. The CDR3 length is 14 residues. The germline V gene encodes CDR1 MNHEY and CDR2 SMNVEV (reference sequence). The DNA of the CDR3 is TGTGCCAGCAGGAGGGGGGGAGGTAATTCACCCCTCCACTTT. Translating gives CASRRGGGNSPLHF.

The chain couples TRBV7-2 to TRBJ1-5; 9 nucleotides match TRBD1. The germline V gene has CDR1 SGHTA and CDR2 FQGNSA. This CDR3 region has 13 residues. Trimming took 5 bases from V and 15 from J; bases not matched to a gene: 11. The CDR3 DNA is TGTGCCAGCAGCCGGATCGCGGGACAGGGATGGCATTTT. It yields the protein CASSRIAGQGWHF.

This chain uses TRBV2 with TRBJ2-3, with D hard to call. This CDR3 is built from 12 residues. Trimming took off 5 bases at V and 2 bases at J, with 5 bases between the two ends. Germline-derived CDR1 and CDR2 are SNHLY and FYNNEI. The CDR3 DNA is TGTGCCAGCAGTCCGTTCACAGATACGCAGTATTTT. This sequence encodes CASSPFTDTQYF.

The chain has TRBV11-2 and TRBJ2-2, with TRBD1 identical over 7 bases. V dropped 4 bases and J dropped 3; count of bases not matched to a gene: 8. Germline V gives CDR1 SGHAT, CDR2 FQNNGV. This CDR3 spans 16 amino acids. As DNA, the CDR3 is TGTGCCAGCAGCTCCCTTGCCGGGACAGACACCGGGGAGCTGTTTTTT. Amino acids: CASSSLAGTDTGELFF.

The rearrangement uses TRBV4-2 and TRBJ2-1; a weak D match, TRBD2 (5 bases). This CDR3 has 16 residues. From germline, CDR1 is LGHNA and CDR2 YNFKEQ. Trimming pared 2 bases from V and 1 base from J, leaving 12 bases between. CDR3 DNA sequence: TGTGCCAGCAGCCAAACTGTCGGGGAATCCTACAATGAGCAGTTCTTC. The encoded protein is CASSQTVGESYNEQFF.

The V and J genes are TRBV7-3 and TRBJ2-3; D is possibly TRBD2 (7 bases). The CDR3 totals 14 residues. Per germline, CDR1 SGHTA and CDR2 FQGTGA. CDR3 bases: TGTGGCTCAAGGGCGGGGGCGGCCGCAGATACGCAGTATTTT. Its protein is CGSRAGAAADTQYF.

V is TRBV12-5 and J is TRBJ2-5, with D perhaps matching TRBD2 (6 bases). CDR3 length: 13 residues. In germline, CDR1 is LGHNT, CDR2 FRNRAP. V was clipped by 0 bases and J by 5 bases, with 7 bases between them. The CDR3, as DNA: TGTGCTAGTGGTTTGGTGGGGAGGGAGACCCAGTACTTC. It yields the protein CASGLVGRETQYF.

For the CDR3, the DNA is TGTGCCTTCTCGGACAGGGGCGGTGAAAAACTGTTTTTT. Protein product: CAFSDRGGEKLFF. The chain is built from TRBV30 and TRBJ1-4; 9 bases line up with TRBD1. Germline V gene data show CDR1 as GTSNPN and CDR2 as SVGIG (reference sequence). The CDR3 totals 13 residues. Trimming cost V 7 bases and J 7 bases; bases outside gene matches: 7. Together with reference TRBV30 and TRBJ1-4, the CDR3 gives the full variable domain: SQTIHQWPATLVQPVGSPLSLECTVEGTSNPNLYWYRQAAGRGLQLLFYSVGIGQISSEVPQNLSASRPQDRQFILSSKKLLLSDSGFYLCAFSDRGGEKLFFGSGTQLSVL.

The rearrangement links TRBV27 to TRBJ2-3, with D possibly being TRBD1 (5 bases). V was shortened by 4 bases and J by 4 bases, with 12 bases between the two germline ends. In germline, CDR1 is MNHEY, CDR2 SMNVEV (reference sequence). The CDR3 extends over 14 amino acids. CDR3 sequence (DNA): TGTGCCAGCAGTTCCTCCAGGGTATCAGATACGCAGTATTTT. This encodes CASSSSRVSDTQYF.

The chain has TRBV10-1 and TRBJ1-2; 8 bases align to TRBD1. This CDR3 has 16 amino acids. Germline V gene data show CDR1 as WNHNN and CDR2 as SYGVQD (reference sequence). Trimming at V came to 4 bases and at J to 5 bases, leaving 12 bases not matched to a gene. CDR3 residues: CASSGRDWTGRYGYTF. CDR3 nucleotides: TGCGCCAGCAGTGGCCGGGATTGGACAGGGCGGTATGGCTACACCTTC.

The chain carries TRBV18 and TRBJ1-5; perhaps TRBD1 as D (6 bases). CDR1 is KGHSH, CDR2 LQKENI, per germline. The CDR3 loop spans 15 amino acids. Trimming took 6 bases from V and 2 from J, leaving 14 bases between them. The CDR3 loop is CASSLTGNGNQPQHF. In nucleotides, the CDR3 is TGTGCCAGCTCCCTCACAGGGAACGGCAATCAGCCCCAGCATTTT.

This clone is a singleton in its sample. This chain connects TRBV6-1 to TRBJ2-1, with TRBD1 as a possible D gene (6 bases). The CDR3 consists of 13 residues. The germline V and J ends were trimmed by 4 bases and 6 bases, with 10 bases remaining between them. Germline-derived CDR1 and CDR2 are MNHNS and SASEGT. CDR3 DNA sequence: TGTGCCAGCAGTGGACAGGCGTCCAATGAGCAGTTCTTC. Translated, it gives CASSGQASNEQFF.

Written as DNA, the CDR3 is TGTGCCAGCAGCGCTTGGTCGGGGGGGGGCCCAGATACGCAGTATTTT. It yields the protein CASSAWSGGGPDTQYF. V is TRBV7-2 and J is TRBJ2-3, with TRBD2 matching 8 bases. V gave up 5 bases and J gave up 4 bases; unmatched junction bases: 11. CDR3 length: 16 residues. Per germline, CDR1 SGHTA and CDR2 FQGNSA.

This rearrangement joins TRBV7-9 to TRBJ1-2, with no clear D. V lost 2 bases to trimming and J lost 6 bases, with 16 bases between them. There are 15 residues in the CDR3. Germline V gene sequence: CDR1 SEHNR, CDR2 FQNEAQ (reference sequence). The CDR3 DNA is TGTGCCAGCAGCTTACGGAAGTTTGGGCAGGATGGCTACACCTTC. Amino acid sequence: CASSLRKFGQDGYTF.

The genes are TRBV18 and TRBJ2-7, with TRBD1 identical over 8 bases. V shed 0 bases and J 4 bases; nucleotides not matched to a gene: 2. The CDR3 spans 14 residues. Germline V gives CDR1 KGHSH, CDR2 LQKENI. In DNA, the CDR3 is TGTGCCAGCTCACCACCCGGACAGGGTTACGAGCAGTACTTC. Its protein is CASSPPGQGYEQYF.

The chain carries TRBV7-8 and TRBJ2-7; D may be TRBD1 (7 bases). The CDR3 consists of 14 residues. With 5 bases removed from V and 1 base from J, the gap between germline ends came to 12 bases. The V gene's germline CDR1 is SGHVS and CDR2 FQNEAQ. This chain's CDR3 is CASSRGTASYEQYF. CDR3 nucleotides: TGTGCCAGCAGCCGCGGGACAGCGTCCTACGAGCAGTACTTC.

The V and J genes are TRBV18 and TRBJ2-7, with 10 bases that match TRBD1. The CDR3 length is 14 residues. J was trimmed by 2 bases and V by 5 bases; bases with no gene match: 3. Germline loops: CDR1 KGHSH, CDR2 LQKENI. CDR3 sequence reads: CASSSGQGAYEQYF. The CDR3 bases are TGTGCCAGCTCATCCGGACAGGGGGCCTACGAGCAGTACTTC.

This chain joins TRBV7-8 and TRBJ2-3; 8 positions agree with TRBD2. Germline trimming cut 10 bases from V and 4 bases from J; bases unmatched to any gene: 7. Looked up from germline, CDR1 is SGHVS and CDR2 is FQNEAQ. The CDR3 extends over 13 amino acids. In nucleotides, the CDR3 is TGTGCCATCGGGGGGGGGCTCCCAGATACGCAGTATTTT. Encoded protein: CAIGGGLPDTQYF.

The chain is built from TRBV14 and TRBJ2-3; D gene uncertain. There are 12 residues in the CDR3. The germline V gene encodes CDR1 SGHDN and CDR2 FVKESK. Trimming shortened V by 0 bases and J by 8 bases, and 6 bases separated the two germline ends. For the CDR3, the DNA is TGTGCCAGCAGCCAAGATCTTCGTACGCAGTATTTT. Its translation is CASSQDLRTQYF.

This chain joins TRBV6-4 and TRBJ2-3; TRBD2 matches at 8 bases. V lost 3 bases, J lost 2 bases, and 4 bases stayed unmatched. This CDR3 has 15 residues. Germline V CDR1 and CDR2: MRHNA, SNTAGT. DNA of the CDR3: TGTGCCAGCAGTGAGGGCGGGGGGCCCACAGATACGCAGTATTTT. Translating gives CASSEGGGPTDTQYF.

In DNA, the CDR3 is TGTGCCAGTAGCCGGGACAGGGGTTCCGAGCAGTACTTC. Translation gives CASSRDRGSEQYF. This chain uses TRBV19 with TRBJ2-7, with 10 bases fitting TRBD1. This CDR3 has 13 residues. The germline V gene encodes CDR1 LNHDA and CDR2 SQIVND (reference sequence). V lost 6 bases, J lost 6 bases, and 5 bases stayed unmatched. Drawing the rest from reference TRBV19 and TRBJ2-7, the complete variable domain is DGGITQSPKYLFRKEGQNVTLSCEQNLNHDAMYWYRQDPGQGLRLIYYSQIVNDFQKGDIAEGYSVSREKKESFPLTVTSAQKNPTAFYLCASSRDRGSEQYFGPGTRLTVT.

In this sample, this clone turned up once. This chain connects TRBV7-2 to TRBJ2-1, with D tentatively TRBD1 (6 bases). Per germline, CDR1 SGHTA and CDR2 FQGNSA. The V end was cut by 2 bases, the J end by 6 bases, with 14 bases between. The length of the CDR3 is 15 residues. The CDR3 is CASSLRPWDINEQFF. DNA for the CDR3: TGTGCCAGCAGCTTAAGGCCCTGGGACATCAATGAGCAGTTCTTC.

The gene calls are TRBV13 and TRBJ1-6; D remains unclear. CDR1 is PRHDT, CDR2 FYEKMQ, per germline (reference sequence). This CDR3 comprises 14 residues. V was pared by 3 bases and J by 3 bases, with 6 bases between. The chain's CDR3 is CASSLNSYNSPLHF. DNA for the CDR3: TGTGCCAGCAGCTTGAACAGCTATAATTCACCCCTCCACTTT. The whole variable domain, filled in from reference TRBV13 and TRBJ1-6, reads AAGVIQSPRHLIKEKRETATLKCYPIPRHDTVYWYQQGPGQDPQFLISFYEKMQSDKGSIPDRFSAQQFSDYHSELNMSSLELGDSALYFCASSLNSYNSPLHFGNGTRLTVT.

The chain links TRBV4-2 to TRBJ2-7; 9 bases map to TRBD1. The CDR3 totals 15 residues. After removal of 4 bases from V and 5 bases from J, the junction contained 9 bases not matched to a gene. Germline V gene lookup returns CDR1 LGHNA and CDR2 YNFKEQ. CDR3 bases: TGTGCCAGCAGCCCCTTGGCGGGACAGGGAGACGAGCAGTACTTC. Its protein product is CASSPLAGQGDEQYF.

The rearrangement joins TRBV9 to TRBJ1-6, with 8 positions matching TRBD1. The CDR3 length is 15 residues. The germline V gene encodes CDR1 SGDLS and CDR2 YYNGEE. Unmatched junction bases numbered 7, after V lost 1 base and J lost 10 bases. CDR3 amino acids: CASSVRGTGISPLHF. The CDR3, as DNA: TGTGCCAGCAGCGTACGAGGGACAGGAATCTCACCCCTCCACTTT.

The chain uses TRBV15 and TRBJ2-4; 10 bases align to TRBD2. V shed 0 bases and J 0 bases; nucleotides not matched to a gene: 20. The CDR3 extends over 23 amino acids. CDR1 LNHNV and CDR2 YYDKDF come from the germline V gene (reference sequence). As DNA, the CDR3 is TGTGCCACCAGCAGAGACGATCCTCCCAAGCGGGGGGGGGTTTACATAGCCAAAAACATTCAGTACTTC. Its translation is CATSRDDPPKRGGVYIAKNIQYF.

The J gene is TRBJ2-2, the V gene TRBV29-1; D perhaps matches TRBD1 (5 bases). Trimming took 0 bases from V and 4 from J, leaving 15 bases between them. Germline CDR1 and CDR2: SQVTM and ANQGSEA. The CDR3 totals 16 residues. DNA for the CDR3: TGCAGCGTTGAAGACACGACAGTTGGGCTCACCGGGGAGCTGTTTTTT. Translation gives CSVEDTTVGLTGELFF.

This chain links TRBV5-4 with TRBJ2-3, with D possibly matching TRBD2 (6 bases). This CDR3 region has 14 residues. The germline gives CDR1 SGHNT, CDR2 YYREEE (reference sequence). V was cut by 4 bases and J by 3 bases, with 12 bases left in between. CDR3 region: CASSNGGETDTQYF. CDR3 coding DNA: TGTGCCAGCAGCAACGGGGGAGAGACAGATACGCAGTATTTT.

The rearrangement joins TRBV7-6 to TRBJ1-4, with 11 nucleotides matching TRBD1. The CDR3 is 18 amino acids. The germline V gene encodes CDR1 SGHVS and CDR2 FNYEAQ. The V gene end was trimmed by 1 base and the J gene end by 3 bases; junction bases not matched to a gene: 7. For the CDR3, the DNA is TGTGCCAGCAGCTTAGTGCGGACAGGGGGCGGTCCTAATGAAAAACTGTTTTTT. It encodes CASSLVRTGGGPNEKLFF.

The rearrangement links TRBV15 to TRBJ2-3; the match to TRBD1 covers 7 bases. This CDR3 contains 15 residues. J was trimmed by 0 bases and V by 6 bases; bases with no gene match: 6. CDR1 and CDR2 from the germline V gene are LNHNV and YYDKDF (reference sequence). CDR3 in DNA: TGTGCCACCAGTAAAGACAGGGCAAGCACAGATACGCAGTATTTT. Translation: CATSKDRASTDTQYF.

As DNA, the CDR3 is TGTGCCAGCAGTGAAGCCAAGGGAGCCTACGAGCAGTACTTC. This sequence encodes CASSEAKGAYEQYF. This chain uses TRBV2 with TRBJ2-7, with D perhaps matching TRBD2 (5 bases). This CDR3 has 14 amino acids. CDR1 and CDR2 from the germline V gene are SNHLY and FYNNEI. Trimming pared 0 bases from V and 2 bases from J, leaving 8 bases between.